Following are 17 T cell receptor beta chains from one sample sequenced in a study of blood T cell repertoires in COVID-19 (dated by TCRdb to 2018 to 2020). The library was produced with the immunoSEQ multiplex PCR assay. TCRdb limited this immuneACCESS table to in-frame rearrangements with V and J called. A share of clones is missing; checked studies link under half to unresolved V genes, and the rest is unexplained. The sample profile shows about 190,000 clones; roughly 89% of them were found once. The ten largest clonotypes hold around 7% of the sample. Sequenced sample: peripheral blood. These receptors were taken from a man aged 40-55 years with acute or convalescent COVID-19.

The CDR3 region has the DNA TGCGCCAGCAGCCCAGGGAACACCGGGGAGCTGTTTTTT. This encodes CASSPGNTGELFF. V gene TRBV5-1 combines with J gene TRBJ2-2; D is uncertain. The CDR3 consists of 13 residues. Germline V gene lookup returns CDR1 SGHRS and CDR2 YFSETQ. Trimming took off 4 bases at V and 1 base at J, with 5 bases between the two ends.

V usage is TRBV10-2 and J usage is TRBJ2-2; 10 nucleotides align to TRBD2. With 0 bases clipped from V and 5 bases from J, the junction kept 12 bases outside the gene matches. Germline V gene data show CDR1 as WSHSY and CDR2 as SAAADI. The length of the CDR3 is 19 residues. CDR3 sequence reads: CASSESSDLGGLATGELFF. The CDR3 nucleotides are TGCGCCAGCAGTGAGTCTTCTGACCTCGGGGGACTAGCGACCGGGGAGCTGTTTTTT.

The DNA for the CDR3 is TGTGCCAGCTCACGCGCGGGCCCTTATAATTCACCCCTCCACTTT. Amino acids: CASSRAGPYNSPLHF. The rearrangement joins TRBV18 to TRBJ1-6; no definite D call. The germline gives CDR1 KGHSH, CDR2 LQKENI. The CDR3 runs 15 residues. Trimming removed 4 bases from V and 4 bases from J, with 11 bases in between.

This clone showed up just once. The rearrangement links TRBV27 to TRBJ2-1; 7 bases line up with TRBD1. Losses at the gene ends were 4 bases for V and 9 bases for J; bases not matched to a gene: 12. This CDR3 is 15 amino acids long. Germline-derived CDR1 and CDR2 are MNHEY and SMNVEV (reference sequence). The CDR3 here is CASSYDRVPIREQFF. The CDR3, as DNA: TGTGCCAGCAGTTACGACAGGGTCCCAATACGTGAGCAGTTCTTC.

The chain combines TRBV28 with TRBJ1-1; TRBD1 aligns across 12 bases. From germline, CDR1 is MDHEN and CDR2 SYDVKM. With V trimmed by 7 bases and J by 3 bases, 6 bases remained unmatched. This CDR3 has 15 amino acids. The CDR3 region is CASTSGTGGDTEAFF. The DNA of the CDR3 is TGTGCCAGCACTTCCGGGACAGGGGGCGACACTGAAGCTTTCTTT.

The rearrangement links TRBV6-2 or TRBV6-3 to TRBJ1-2; a possible D gene is TRBD1 (6 bases). In germline, CDR1 is MNHEY, CDR2 SVGEGT. Trimming removed 0 bases from V and 4 bases from J, with 18 bases in between. The CDR3 length is 17 residues. Here the CDR3 reads CASSYSGTGHPLYGYTF. The CDR3, as DNA: TGTGCCAGCAGTTACTCGGGTACAGGGCATCCTCTCTATGGCTACACCTTC.

The chain links TRBV15 to TRBJ1-2; D gene uncertain. V lost 4 bases, J lost 5 bases, and 11 bases lay in between. CDR1 and CDR2 from the germline V gene are LNHNV and YYDKDF (reference sequence). This CDR3 comprises 13 residues. CDR3 amino acids: CATSNLRGYGYTF. As DNA, the CDR3 is TGTGCCACCAGCAACCTACGAGGATATGGCTACACCTTC.

The chain employs TRBV5-4 and TRBJ2-1; 9 bases fit TRBD2. With V trimmed by 2 bases and J by 9 bases, 6 bases remained unmatched. This CDR3 has 14 residues. Germline-derived CDR1 and CDR2 are SGHNT and YYREEE (reference sequence). In nucleotides, the CDR3 is TGTGCCAGCAGCTTTAGCGGGGGAGTTCGTGAGCAGTTCTTC. It yields the protein CASSFSGGVREQFF. Together with reference TRBV5-4 and TRBJ2-1, the CDR3 gives the full variable domain: ETGVTQSPTHLIKTRGQQVTLRCSSQSGHNTVSWYQQALGQGPQFIFQYYREEENGRGNFPPRFSGLQFPNYSSELNVNALELDDSALYLCASSFSGGVREQFFGPGTRLTVL.

This rearrangement joins TRBV6-2 or TRBV6-3 to TRBJ2-1; D possibly corresponds to TRBD1 (6 bases). This CDR3 is 18 amino acids long. V was trimmed by 0 bases and J by 1 base, leaving 16 bases between them. Looked up from germline, CDR1 is MNHEY and CDR2 is SVGEGT. CDR3 in amino acids: CASSYSGTHPRSYNEQFF. The CDR3 DNA sequence: TGTGCCAGCAGTTACTCGGGGACACATCCAAGGTCCTACAATGAGCAGTTCTTC.

V gene TRBV24-1 combines with J gene TRBJ2-2, with 8 bases lining up with TRBD1. From germline, CDR1 is KGHDR and CDR2 SFDVKD. Trimming at V came to 4 bases and at J to 1 base, leaving 7 bases not matched to a gene. There are 17 residues in the CDR3. The CDR3 here is CATSDRGQGKNTGELFF. CDR3 bases: TGTGCCACCAGTGACAGGGGGCAAGGAAAGAACACCGGGGAGCTGTTTTTT.

This sequence joins TRBV25-1 and TRBJ1-5, with D unclear. This CDR3 has 12 residues. The V gene's germline CDR1 is MGHDK and CDR2 SYGVNS. Trimming removed 3 bases at V and 6 bases at J, with 6 bases between. The CDR3 here is CASSDYGQPQHF. CDR3 DNA: TGTGCCAGCAGTGACTACGGTCAGCCCCAGCATTTT. Complete variable domain (other parts from reference TRBV25-1 and TRBJ1-5): EADIYQTPRYLVIGTGKKITLECSQTMGHDKMYWYQQDPGMELHLIHYSYGVNSTEKGDLSSESTVSRIRTEHFPLTLESARPSHTSQYLCASSDYGQPQHFGDGTRLSIL.

There are many counts of this clone. The J gene is TRBJ2-1, the V gene TRBV7-9; 7 nucleotides match TRBD1. The V gene end was trimmed by 3 bases and the J gene end by 7 bases; junction bases not matched to a gene: 3. CDR3 length equals 13 residues. The V gene's germline CDR1 is SEHNR and CDR2 FQNEAQ (reference sequence). Written as DNA, the CDR3 is TGTGCCAGCAGCTTGTTACAGGGGAATGAGCAGTTCTTC. The encoded protein is CASSLLQGNEQFF.

The chain couples TRBV6-5 to TRBJ2-7; D perhaps matches TRBD2 (6 bases). Germline CDR1 MNHEY, CDR2 SVGAGI. This CDR3 spans 15 amino acids. The germline V and J ends were trimmed by 6 bases and 3 bases, with 18 bases remaining between them. The CDR3 DNA follows: TGTGCCAGCAGCCGGGCGGGGACCCTAAACTACGAGCAGTACTTC. Amino acids: CASSRAGTLNYEQYF.

The chain carries TRBV18 and TRBJ2-1; D is perhaps TRBD1 (6 bases). The CDR3 consists of 15 residues. Germline V gene lookup returns CDR1 KGHSH and CDR2 LQKENI. V was cut by 4 bases and J by 6 bases, with 16 bases left in between. The CDR3 DNA reads as TGTGCCAGCTCACGCGGGCAGGGGCTCCTCAATGAGCAGTTCTTC. Its protein product is CASSRGQGLLNEQFF.

The rearrangement joins TRBV11-2 to TRBJ2-7; 9 positions agree with TRBD1. Germline V gene lookup returns CDR1 SGHAT and CDR2 FQNNGV. Germline trimming cut 5 bases from V and 2 bases from J; bases unmatched to any gene: 4. The CDR3 loop spans 14 amino acids. Here the CDR3 reads CASSAGQGPYEQYF. CDR3 nucleotide sequence: TGTGCCAGCAGCGCGGGACAGGGCCCCTACGAGCAGTACTTC.

The chain is built from TRBV25-1 and TRBJ2-7; 12 bases match TRBD2. Losses at the gene ends were 5 bases for V and 2 bases for J; bases not matched to a gene: 10. The germline V gene has CDR1 MGHDK and CDR2 SYGVNS. CDR3 length: 17 amino acids. CDR3 sequence reads: CASSSTSGGYGPYEQYF. CDR3 DNA sequence: TGTGCCAGCAGTTCGACTAGCGGGGGTTACGGCCCCTACGAGCAGTACTTC.

V gene TRBV6-2 or TRBV6-3 combines with J gene TRBJ2-7, with TRBD1 identical over 10 bases. CDR3 size: 17 residues. The V segment lost 0 bases and the J segment 2 bases; nucleotides outside the gene matches: 7. Germline CDR1 is MNHEY and CDR2 is SVGEGT. As DNA, the CDR3 is TGTGCCAGCAGTTACTCGATTAAGGGACAGGGGACCTACGAGCAGTACTTC. Translated, it gives CASSYSIKGQGTYEQYF.